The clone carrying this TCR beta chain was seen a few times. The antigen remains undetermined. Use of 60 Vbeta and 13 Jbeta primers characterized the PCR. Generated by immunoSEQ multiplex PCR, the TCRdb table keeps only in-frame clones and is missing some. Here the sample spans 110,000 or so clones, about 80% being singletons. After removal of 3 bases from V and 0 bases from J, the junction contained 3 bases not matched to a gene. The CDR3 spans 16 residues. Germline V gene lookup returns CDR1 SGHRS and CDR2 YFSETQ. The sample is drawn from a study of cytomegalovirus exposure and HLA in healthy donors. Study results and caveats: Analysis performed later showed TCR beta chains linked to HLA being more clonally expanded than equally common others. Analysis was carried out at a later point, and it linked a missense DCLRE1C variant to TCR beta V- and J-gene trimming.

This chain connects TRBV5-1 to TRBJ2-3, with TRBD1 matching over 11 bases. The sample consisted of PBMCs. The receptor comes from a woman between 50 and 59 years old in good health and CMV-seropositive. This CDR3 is CASSWGQGGSTDTQYF. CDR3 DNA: TGCGCCAGCAGCTGGGGACAGGGGGGAAGCACAGATACGCAGTATTTT.